Below are 14 T cell receptor beta chains sequenced from a single sample in a study of cytomegalovirus exposure and HLA in healthy donors (TCRdb year 2017). Library method: the immunoSEQ multiplex PCR assay. A mixture of 60 forward primers for TCR Vbeta segments and 13 reverse primers for TCR Jbeta segments was used in the multiplex PCR. Entries here come from immuneACCESS through TCRdb and include only in-frame sequences with V and J called. Some clones fail to appear in such tables; in the studies checked, an unresolved V gene covers under half of the shortfall, and the cause of the remainder is unknown. The record for this sample contains some 60,000 clones. The biggest ten clones account for approximately 5.1% of the sample. The sequenced sample was PBMCs. Every receptor here comes from a man under 40 in good health and CMV-seropositive.

The genes are TRBV7-3 and TRBJ2-2; perhaps TRBD2 as D (6 bases). Per germline, CDR1 SGHTA and CDR2 FQGTGA. The CDR3 sequence is 15 residues long. The V and J ends lost 6 bases and 0 bases respectively, with 11 bases between them. CDR3 sequence reads: CASREGTSNTGELFF. The CDR3 DNA sequence: TGTGCCAGCAGGGAGGGGACTTCGAACACCGGGGAGCTGTTTTTT.

This rearrangement joins TRBV28 to TRBJ1-5; 7 bases line up with TRBD1. With V trimmed by 7 bases and J by 0 bases, 9 bases remained unmatched. The CDR3 covers 16 residues. Germline CDR1 is MDHEN and CDR2 is SYDVKM. The CDR3 DNA follows: TGTGCCAGCACTTCCGGGACAGTTTATAGCAATCAGCCCCAGCATTTT. It is translated as CASTSGTVYSNQPQHF.

CDR3 bases: TGTGCCATCAGTGTCGCGGGACAGGGGGCTGATGGCTACACCTTC. It yields the protein CAISVAGQGADGYTF. The gene calls are TRBV10-3 and TRBJ1-2; TRBD1 matches at 12 bases. Germline loops: CDR1 ENHRY, CDR2 SYGVKD. V lost 4 bases, J lost 6 bases, and 6 bases stayed unmatched. CDR3 length equals 15 residues.

The rearrangement uses TRBV10-3 and TRBJ1-5, with TRBD1 as a possible D gene (5 bases). V lost 3 bases to trimming and J lost 4 bases, with 7 bases between them. This CDR3 is 13 amino acids long. Germline CDR1 is ENHRY and CDR2 is SYGVKD. The DNA of the CDR3 is TGTGCCATCAGTGAAGCAGGGAATCAGCCCCAGCATTTT. Its translation is CAISEAGNQPQHF.

J is TRBJ1-2 and V is TRBV30, with a tentative D call TRBD1 (5 bases). Trimming removed 4 bases at V and 1 base at J, with 13 bases between. Germline lookup yields CDR1 GTSNPN and CDR2 SVGIG (reference sequence). The CDR3 contains 14 residues. The CDR3 is CAWTGVSHNYGYTF. CDR3 nucleotides: TGTGCCTGGACGGGGGTCAGCCATAACTATGGCTACACCTTC.

In terms of frequency, this clone is medium-sized. This rearrangement joins TRBV6-4 to TRBJ2-1; 10 bases are shared with TRBD2. The germline gives CDR1 MRHNA, CDR2 SNTAGT. V trimming: 3 bases; J trimming: 7 bases; junction bases outside the gene matches: 6. This CDR3 has 15 amino acids. The CDR3 region has the DNA TGTGCCAGCAGTGAACTAGCGGGATCAACGAATGAGCAGTTCTTC. This gives the protein CASSELAGSTNEQFF.

The chain employs TRBV6-5 and TRBJ2-2; 7 bases match TRBD1. CDR1 is MNHEY and CDR2 is SVGAGI in the germline V gene. The length of the CDR3 is 14 residues. The junction had 7 bases not matched to a gene; V was cut back by 10 bases and J by 2 bases. The chain's CDR3 is CAIAGTANTGELFF. CDR3 DNA sequence: TGTGCCATAGCCGGGACAGCAAACACCGGGGAGCTGTTTTTT.

On this clone itself: Other DNA sequences from this sample encode an identical CDR3 as well. This chain joins TRBV19 and TRBJ2-1; 9 positions agree with TRBD2. The length of the CDR3 is 15 residues. The germline V gene has CDR1 LNHDA and CDR2 SQIVND (reference sequence). J gave up 5 bases and V 3 bases, and 5 bases lay outside the gene matches. CDR3 coding DNA: TGTGCCAGTAGTATGGCGGGGGGGTCAAACAATGAGCAGTTCTTC. Translated, it gives CASSMAGGSNNEQFF.

The V gene is TRBV6-1, the J gene TRBJ1-6; D gene uncertain. Germline CDR1 reads MNHNS; CDR2 reads SASEGT. The CDR3 loop spans 16 amino acids. Trimming removed 2 bases at V and 0 bases at J, with 8 bases between. CDR3 loop: CASSEQISSYNSPLHF. DNA of the CDR3: TGTGCCAGCAGTGAACAGATCAGCTCCTATAATTCACCCCTCCACTTT.

The chain couples TRBV6-5 to TRBJ1-1; 9 bases match TRBD1. J was trimmed by 1 base and V by 6 bases; bases with no gene match: 3. Looked up from germline, CDR1 is MNHEY and CDR2 is SVGAGI. The CDR3 extends over 14 amino acids. This CDR3 is CASRGTGRNTEAFF. CDR3 bases: TGTGCCAGCAGGGGGACAGGGAGGAACACTGAAGCTTTCTTT.

Here the CDR3 reads CASSELAGGRNYEQYF. The CDR3 coding sequence is TGCGCCAGCAGCGAACTAGCGGGAGGCAGGAACTACGAGCAGTACTTC. The chain uses TRBV5-1 and TRBJ2-7; 12 bases fit TRBD2. The germline CDR1 and CDR2 sequences are SGHRS and YFSETQ. Unmatched junction bases numbered 8, after V lost 4 bases and J lost 3 bases. This CDR3 has 16 amino acids. The complete variable domain, with remaining parts taken from reference TRBV5-1 and TRBJ2-7, reads KAGVTQTPRYLIKTRGQQVTLSCSPISGHRSVSWYQQTPGQGLQFLFEYFSETQRNKGNFPGRFSGRQFSNSRSEMNVSTLELGDSALYLCASSELAGGRNYEQYFGPGTRLTVT.

The rearrangement links TRBV7-2 to TRBJ1-4, with TRBD1 matching over 10 bases. V dropped 1 base and J dropped 1; count of bases not matched to a gene: 3. The V gene's germline CDR1 is SGHTA and CDR2 FQGNSA. The CDR3 loop spans 17 amino acids. CDR3 region: CASSLGQGARTNEKLFF. DNA of the CDR3: TGTGCCAGCAGCTTAGGACAGGGGGCGCGAACTAATGAAAAACTGTTTTTT. Full variable domain (rest looked up from reference TRBV7-2 and TRBJ1-4): GAGVSQSPSNKVTEKGKDVELRCDPISGHTALYWYRQSLGQGLEFLIYFQGNSAPDKSGLPSDRFSAERTGGSVSTLTIQRTQQEDSAVYLCASSLGQGARTNEKLFFGSGTQLSVL.

This sequence joins TRBV7-9 and TRBJ2-7, with 8 bases lining up with TRBD1. V was clipped by 4 bases and J by 3 bases; unmatched bases: 5. The length of the CDR3 is 14 residues. CDR1 and CDR2 (germline): SEHNR, FQNEAQ (reference sequence). This CDR3 is CASSSGTGRYEQYF. The CDR3 DNA reads TGTGCCAGCAGCTCCGGGACAGGTCGCTACGAGCAGTACTTC. The complete variable domain, with remaining parts taken from reference TRBV7-9 and TRBJ2-7, reads DTGVSQNPRHKITKRGQNVTFRCDPISEHNRLYWYRQTLGQGPEFLTYFQNEAQLEKSRLLSDRFSAERPKGSFSTLEIQRTEQGDSAMYLCASSSGTGRYEQYFGPGTRLTVT.

J is TRBJ2-7 and V is TRBV13; 9 bases are a match to TRBD1. The CDR3 runs to 16 residues. CDR1 PRHDT and CDR2 FYEKMQ come from the germline V gene (reference sequence). V was pared by 4 bases and J by 5 bases, with 12 bases of the junction left unmatched. CDR3 sequence reads: CASSSSPDRGPHEQYF. CDR3 sequence (DNA): TGTGCCAGCAGCTCATCACCGGACAGGGGACCCCACGAGCAGTACTTC.